A selection of T cell receptor beta chains follows, all from one sample in a study of shared clonotypes between healthy human individuals. The table came from immunoSEQ multiplex PCR; TCRdb's copy has only in-frame clones and leaves some out. The sample includes 2 million to 2.5 million clones, approximately 95% of them seen just once. What was sequenced was naive CD4+ T cells sorted from blood. These receptor sequences come from a man aged 18 to 29 in good health. The CDR3 runs from the conserved cysteine through the conserved F or W. Fields, in order: V gene, D gene, J gene, CDR3 protein. The D gene is left open where the match is weak.

V: TRBV30
D: TRBD1
J: TRBJ1-1
CDR3: CASRDRGYTEAFF

V: TRBV10-3
D: TRBD2
J: TRBJ2-2
CDR3: CATIGIAGAAGELFF

V: TRBV7-2
D: TRBD2
J: TRBJ2-1
CDR3: CASSSSGTSYGNEQFF

V: TRBV30
D: TRBD2
J: TRBJ2-3
CDR3: CAFSKLAGAGDTQYF

V: TRBV28
D: -
J: TRBJ2-5
CDR3: CASSFGGLETQYF

V: TRBV5-5
D: TRBD1
J: TRBJ1-5
CDR3: CASSHGGQGLNQPQHF

V: TRBV10-1
D: -
J: TRBJ2-7
CDR3: CASSESVNFLSIYEQYF

V: TRBV10-1
D: TRBD1
J: TRBJ1-2
CDR3: CASPGQGICYGYTF

V: TRBV6-5
D: -
J: TRBJ1-1
CDR3: CASSRRNDRNTEAFF

V: TRBV2
D: -
J: TRBJ1-4
CDR3: CASRVSGNPEKLFF

V: TRBV6-5
D: -
J: TRBJ2-7
CDR3: CASATRDRPYEQYF

V: TRBV9
D: TRBD1
J: TRBJ1-1
CDR3: CASSVDRGGLNTEAFF

V: TRBV5-1
D: TRBD2
J: TRBJ2-7
CDR3: CASSLRGDEQYF

V: TRBV27
D: TRBD1
J: TRBJ2-5
CDR3: CASSPHRDREGETQYF